What follows is one TCR beta chain and its context. What it binds is unknown. TCRdb reanalyzed the 5' RACE reads, giving one entry per CDR3 protein sequence and no DNA. The listing contains 170,000 or so distinct CDR3 sequences. The V gene's germline CDR1 is MNHEY and CDR2 SVGAGI. The CDR3 consists of 17 residues. The sample belongs to a study of monozygotic twins with inflammatory bowel disease. Study-wide points: On the inverse Simpson index, IBD patients scored lower for TCRbeta diversity than healthy co-twins.

The sequence came from a human donor with ulcerative colitis or Crohn's disease, or a healthy co-twin of an affected twin (not recorded which). Input material: blood. The V call is TRBV6-5, the J call TRBJ1-4; with no DNA, the TCRdb D assignment of TRBD1 cannot be verified. The CDR3 loop reads CASSYAPDRTSNEKLFF.